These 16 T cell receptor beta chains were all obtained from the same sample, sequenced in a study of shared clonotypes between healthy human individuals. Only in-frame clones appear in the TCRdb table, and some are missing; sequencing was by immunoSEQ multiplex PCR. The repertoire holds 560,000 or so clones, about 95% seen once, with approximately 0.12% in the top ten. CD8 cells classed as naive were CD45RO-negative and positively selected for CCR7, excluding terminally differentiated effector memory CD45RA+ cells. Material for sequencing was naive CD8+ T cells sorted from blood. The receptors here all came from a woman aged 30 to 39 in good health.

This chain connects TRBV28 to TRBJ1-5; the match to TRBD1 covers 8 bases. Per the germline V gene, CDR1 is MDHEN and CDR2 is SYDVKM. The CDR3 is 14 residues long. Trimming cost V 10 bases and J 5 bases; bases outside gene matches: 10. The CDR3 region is CAITDQGAYQPQHF. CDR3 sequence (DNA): TGTGCCATTACAGACCAGGGGGCTTATCAGCCCCAGCATTTT.

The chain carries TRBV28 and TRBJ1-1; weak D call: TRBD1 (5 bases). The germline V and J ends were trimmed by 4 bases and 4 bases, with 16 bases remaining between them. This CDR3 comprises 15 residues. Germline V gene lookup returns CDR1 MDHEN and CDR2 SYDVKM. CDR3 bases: TGTGCCAGCAGTTCTCATTTCAGGGCTGCCACTGAAGCTTTCTTT. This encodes CASSSHFRAATEAFF. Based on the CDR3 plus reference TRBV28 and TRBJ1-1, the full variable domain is DVKVTQSSRYLVKRTGEKVFLECVQDMDHENMFWYRQDPGLGLRLIYFSYDVKMKEKGDIPEGYSVSREKKERFSLILESASTNQTSMYLCASSSHFRAATEAFFGQGTRLTVV.

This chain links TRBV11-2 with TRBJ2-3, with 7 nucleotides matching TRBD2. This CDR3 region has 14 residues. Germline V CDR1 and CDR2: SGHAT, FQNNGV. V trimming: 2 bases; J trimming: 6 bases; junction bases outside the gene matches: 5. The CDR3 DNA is TGTGCCAGCAGCTTATGGGCGGGAGAGGATACGCAGTATTTT. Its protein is CASSLWAGEDTQYF.

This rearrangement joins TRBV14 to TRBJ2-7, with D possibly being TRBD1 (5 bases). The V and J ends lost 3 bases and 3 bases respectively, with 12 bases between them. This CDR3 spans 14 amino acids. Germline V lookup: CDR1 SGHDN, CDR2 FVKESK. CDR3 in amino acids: CASSHLGAGYEQYF. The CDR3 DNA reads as TGTGCCAGCAGCCATCTAGGGGCAGGCTACGAGCAGTACTTC.

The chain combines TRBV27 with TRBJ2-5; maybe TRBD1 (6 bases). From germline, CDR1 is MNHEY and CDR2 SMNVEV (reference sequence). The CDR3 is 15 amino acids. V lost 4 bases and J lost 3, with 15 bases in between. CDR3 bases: TGTGCCAGCAGTTCCCACAGGGTGTTGAAAGAGACCCAGTACTTC. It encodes CASSSHRVLKETQYF.

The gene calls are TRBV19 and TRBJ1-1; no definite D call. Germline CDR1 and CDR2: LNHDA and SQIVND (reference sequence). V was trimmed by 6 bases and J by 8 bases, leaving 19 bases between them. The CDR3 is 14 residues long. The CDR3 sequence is CASRPDTVSAEAFF. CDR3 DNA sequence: TGTGCCAGTAGGCCAGACACAGTAAGCGCGGAAGCTTTCTTT.

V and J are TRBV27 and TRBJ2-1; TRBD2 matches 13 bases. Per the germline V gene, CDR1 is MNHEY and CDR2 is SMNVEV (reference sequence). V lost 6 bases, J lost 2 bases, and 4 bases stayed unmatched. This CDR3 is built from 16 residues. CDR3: CASRTGTSGAYNEQFF. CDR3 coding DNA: TGTGCCAGCAGGACCGGGACTAGCGGGGCCTACAATGAGCAGTTCTTC.

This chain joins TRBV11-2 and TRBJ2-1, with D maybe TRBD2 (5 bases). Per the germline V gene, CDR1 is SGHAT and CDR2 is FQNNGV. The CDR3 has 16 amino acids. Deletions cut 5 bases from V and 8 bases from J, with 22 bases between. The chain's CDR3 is CASSPGPTSPGDEQFF. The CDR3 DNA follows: TGTGCCAGCAGCCCAGGCCCAACCAGCCCCGGGGATGAGCAGTTCTTC. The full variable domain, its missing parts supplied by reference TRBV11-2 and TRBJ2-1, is EAGVAQSPRYKIIEKRQSVAFWCNPISGHATLYWYQQILGQGPKLLIQFQNNGVVDDSQLPKDRFSAERLKGVDSTLKIQPAKLEDSAVYLCASSPGPTSPGDEQFFGPGTRLTVL.

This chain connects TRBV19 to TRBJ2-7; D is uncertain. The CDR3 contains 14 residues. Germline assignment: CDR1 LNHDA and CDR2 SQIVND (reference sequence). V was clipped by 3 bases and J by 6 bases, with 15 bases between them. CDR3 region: CASSIGLGASEQYF. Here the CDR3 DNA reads TGTGCCAGTAGTATCGGTCTAGGTGCGTCCGAGCAGTACTTC. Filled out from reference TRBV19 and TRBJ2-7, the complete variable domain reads DGGITQSPKYLFRKEGQNVTLSCEQNLNHDAMYWYRQDPGQGLRLIYYSQIVNDFQKGDIAEGYSVSREKKESFPLTVTSAQKNPTAFYLCASSIGLGASEQYFGPGTRLTVT.

The CDR3 nucleotides are TGTGCCAGCAGCCAAGGCGGGAGGTACGAGCAGTACTTC. Its translation is CASSQGGRYEQYF. The chain is built from TRBV11-3 and TRBJ2-7; TRBD2 matches 8 bases. CDR1 and CDR2 from the germline V gene are SGHNT and YENEEA. The CDR3 length is 13 residues. The V segment lost 5 bases and the J segment 4 bases; nucleotides outside the gene matches: 4.

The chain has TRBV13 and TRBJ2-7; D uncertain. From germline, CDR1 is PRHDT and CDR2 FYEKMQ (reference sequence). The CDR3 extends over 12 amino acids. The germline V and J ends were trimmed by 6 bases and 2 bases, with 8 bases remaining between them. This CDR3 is CASSSGTYEQYF. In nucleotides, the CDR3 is TGTGCCAGCAGTTCGGGCACCTACGAGCAGTACTTC.

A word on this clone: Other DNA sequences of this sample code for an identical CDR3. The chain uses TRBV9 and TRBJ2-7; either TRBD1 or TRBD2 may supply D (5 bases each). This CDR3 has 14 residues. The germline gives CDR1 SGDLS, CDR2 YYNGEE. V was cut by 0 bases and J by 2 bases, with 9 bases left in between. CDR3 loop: CASSVGGAPYEQYF. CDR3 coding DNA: TGTGCCAGCAGCGTAGGAGGGGCCCCCTACGAGCAGTACTTC.

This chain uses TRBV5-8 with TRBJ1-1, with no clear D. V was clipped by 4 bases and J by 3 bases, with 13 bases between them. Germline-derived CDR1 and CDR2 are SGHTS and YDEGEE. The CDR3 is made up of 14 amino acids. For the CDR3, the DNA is TGTGCCAGCAGCCCGTATGGTGGGCACACTGAAGCTTTCTTT. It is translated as CASSPYGGHTEAFF.

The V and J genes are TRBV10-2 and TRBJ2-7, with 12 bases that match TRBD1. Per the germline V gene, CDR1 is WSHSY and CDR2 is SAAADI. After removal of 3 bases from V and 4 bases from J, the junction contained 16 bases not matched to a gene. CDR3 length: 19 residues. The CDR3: CASSDGTGGWASGSYEQYF. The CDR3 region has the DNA TGCGCCAGCAGTGACGGGACAGGGGGCTGGGCTAGCGGGAGTTACGAGCAGTACTTC.

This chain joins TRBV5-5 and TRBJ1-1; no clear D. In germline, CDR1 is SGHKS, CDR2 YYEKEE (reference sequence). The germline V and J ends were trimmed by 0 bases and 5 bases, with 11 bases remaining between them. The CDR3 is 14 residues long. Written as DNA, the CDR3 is TGTGCCAGCAGCTTGGGGCCCGGCTTGACTGAAGCTTTCTTT. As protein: CASSLGPGLTEAFF.

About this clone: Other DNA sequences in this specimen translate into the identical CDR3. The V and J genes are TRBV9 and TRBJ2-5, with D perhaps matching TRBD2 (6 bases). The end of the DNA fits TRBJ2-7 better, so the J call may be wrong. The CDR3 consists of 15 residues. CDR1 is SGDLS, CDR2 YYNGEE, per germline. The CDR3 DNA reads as TGTGCCAGCAGCGTTACCCGGGACTCCCCCTACGAGCAGTACTTC. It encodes CASSVTRDSPYEQYF.